Below are 15 T cell receptor beta chains sequenced from a single sample in a study of blood T cell repertoires in COVID-19. Clones were sequenced by immunoSEQ multiplex PCR, and TCRdb holds only the in-frame ones, with some missing. The data contain about 190,000 clones, around 90% of them singletons. Sequenced input: peripheral blood. These receptors were obtained from a man aged 50 to 59 with acute or convalescent COVID-19.

The V call is TRBV7-2, the J call TRBJ2-3; D unresolved. Germline loops: CDR1 SGHTA, CDR2 FQGNSA. CDR3 length: 14 residues. The V gene lost 0 bases and the J gene lost 4 bases, with 8 bases spanning the gap. The CDR3, as DNA: TGTGCCAGCAGCTTAGCTATGCCAGCAGATACGCAGTATTTT. Translation gives CASSLAMPADTQYF.

The chain uses TRBV7-8 and TRBJ1-2; 7 nucleotides align to TRBD1. This CDR3 is built from 14 residues. Germline-derived CDR1 and CDR2 are SGHVS and FQNEAQ. V trimming: 5 bases; J trimming: 2 bases; junction bases outside the gene matches: 5. Here the CDR3 reads CASSRGTANYGYTF. The CDR3 region has the DNA TGTGCCAGCAGCCGAGGGACAGCAAACTATGGCTACACCTTC.

The V call is TRBV28, the J call TRBJ2-3; the D gene is possibly TRBD1 (5 bases). The CDR3 covers 12 residues. The germline V gene encodes CDR1 MDHEN and CDR2 SYDVKM. The ends were cut back, 4 bases at V and 11 bases at J, with 13 bases in the middle. CDR3 sequence (DNA): TGTGCCAGCAGTTCTGCAGGGCATTGGCAGTATTTT. Its translation: CASSSAGHWQYF.

This clone was observed once. This chain links TRBV15 with TRBJ1-2; no clear D. The germline gives CDR1 LNHNV, CDR2 YYDKDF (reference sequence). The CDR3 runs to 14 residues. V was clipped by 5 bases and J by 0 bases, with 10 bases between them. The CDR3 coding sequence is TGTGCCACCAGCGGAGCAACAGCTAACTATGGCTACACCTTC. Translation gives CATSGATANYGYTF.

V and J are TRBV14 and TRBJ1-1, with TRBD1 matching 7 bases. V shed 1 base and J 4 bases; nucleotides not matched to a gene: 9. This CDR3 is 16 amino acids long. Germline CDR1 and CDR2: SGHDN and FVKESK. The CDR3 nucleotides read TGTGCCAGCAGCCAAGCACACAGACAGGGTCGCACTGAAGCTTTCTTT. Translation gives CASSQAHRQGRTEAFF.

The chain is built from TRBV6-1 and TRBJ2-7; D may be TRBD1 (5 bases). The CDR3 covers 16 residues. V gave up 3 bases and J gave up 2 bases, with 17 bases separating them. Germline values: CDR1 MNHNS, CDR2 SASEGT. The DNA of the CDR3 is TGTGCCAGCAGTGAGCAGGGTACCTACGGGCCCTACGAGCAGTACGTC. Translated, it gives CASSEQGTYGPYEQYV.

CDR3 coding DNA: TGTGCCAGCAGCCGGCGACTAGCGGGGGTGGGAGAGACCCAGTACTTC. Translation: CASSRRLAGVGETQYF. The rearrangement joins TRBV14 to TRBJ2-5; TRBD2 agrees at 12 bases. The CDR3 is 16 residues long. Per germline, CDR1 SGHDN and CDR2 FVKESK. V dropped 4 bases and J dropped 4; count of bases not matched to a gene: 7.

The CDR3 region is CASSPRATATQEAFF. In DNA, the CDR3 is TGTGCCAGCAGCCCGAGGGCTACTGCGACCCAAGAAGCTTTCTTT. The chain links TRBV5-4 to TRBJ1-1; D gene unclear. The CDR3 loop spans 15 amino acids. V shed 4 bases and J shed 8 bases, with 21 bases lying between them. The germline CDR1 and CDR2 sequences are SGHNT and YYREEE (reference sequence).

The J gene is TRBJ2-7, the V gene TRBV18, with D perhaps matching TRBD1 (6 bases). Trimming took off 3 bases at V and 12 bases at J, with 21 bases between the two ends. The CDR3 is made up of 14 amino acids. Germline V gives CDR1 KGHSH, CDR2 LQKENI. The CDR3, as DNA: TGTGCCAGCTCACCTCTCCAGCCAGGGACACGTTGGTACTTC. This gives the protein CASSPLQPGTRWYF.

The rearrangement joins TRBV28 to TRBJ1-1; perhaps TRBD1 as D (6 bases). Germline CDR1 reads MDHEN; CDR2 reads SYDVKM. The CDR3 loop spans 11 amino acids. V lost 6 bases to trimming and J lost 9 bases, with 11 bases between them. The CDR3 here is CASSPGQKAFF. The CDR3 DNA reads as TGTGCCAGCAGCCCTGGACAGAAAGCTTTCTTT.

For the CDR3, the DNA is TGTGCCAGCTCACCAAAACTCCCGCGGGACAGGGGCCAATTAAGGAACACTGAAGCTTTCTTT. Encoded protein: CASSPKLPRDRGQLRNTEAFF. The chain employs TRBV18 and TRBJ1-1, with 10 bases matching TRBD1. Germline V lookup: CDR1 KGHSH, CDR2 LQKENI. V lost 2 bases, J lost 1 base, and 19 bases stayed unmatched. This CDR3 is 21 amino acids long.

The chain recombines TRBV7-2 with TRBJ2-3, with TRBD2 matching over 9 bases. Germline CDR1 is SGHTA and CDR2 is FQGNSA. Losses at the gene ends were 3 bases for V and 9 bases for J; bases not matched to a gene: 10. This CDR3 is built from 15 residues. As DNA, the CDR3 is TGTGCCAGCAGCTTCCTGGGGGCTAGCGGGGACACGCAGTATTTT. Protein: CASSFLGASGDTQYF.

The chain couples TRBV23-1 to TRBJ2-7; D possibly corresponds to TRBD2 (6 bases). TRBV23-1 is reported as an ORF; its role is uncertain. This CDR3 is 13 amino acids long. Trimming left V 2 bases short and J 4 bases short, with 9 bases between. The CDR3 sequence: CASSQVEGYEQYF. CDR3 DNA sequence: TGCGCCAGCAGTCAAGTGGAGGGGTACGAGCAGTACTTC.

This chain links TRBV28 with TRBJ2-1, with D unclear. CDR1 is MDHEN, CDR2 SYDVKM, per germline. This CDR3 is built from 13 residues. The V gene lost 3 bases and the J gene lost 5 bases, with 8 bases spanning the gap. The CDR3 DNA follows: TGTGCCAGCAGTTTCGACTTGAACAATGAGCAGTTCTTC. Amino acids: CASSFDLNNEQFF.

V and J are TRBV5-1 and TRBJ2-1; TRBD1 aligns across 9 bases. V shed 4 bases and J 7 bases; nucleotides not matched to a gene: 6. The CDR3 loop spans 14 amino acids. Germline assignment: CDR1 SGHRS and CDR2 YFSETQ. The CDR3: CASSNRDRANEQFF. The CDR3 region has the DNA TGCGCCAGCAGCAACCGGGACAGGGCTAATGAGCAGTTCTTC. Combining the CDR3 with reference TRBV5-1 and TRBJ2-1 gives the whole variable domain KAGVTQTPRYLIKTRGQQVTLSCSPISGHRSVSWYQQTPGQGLQFLFEYFSETQRNKGNFPGRFSGRQFSNSRSEMNVSTLELGDSALYLCASSNRDRANEQFFGPGTRLTVL.